Sequencing of this T cell receptor (beta chain) was carried out in a study of T cell responses to AZD1222 COVID-19 vaccine. General study results and limits: Vaccination with two AZD1222 doses was followed by a rise in Spike-specific TCR breadth and depth. None of the repertoires were sampled until the peak T cell response had passed. The sample set comprised mostly white British donors with more females, and clonal diversity was possibly underestimated.

Only in-frame clones appear in the TCRdb table, and some are missing; sequencing was by immunoSEQ multiplex PCR. The data show 160,000 or so clones, around nine tenths seen once. With 7 bases removed from V and 7 bases from J, the gap between germline ends came to 14 bases. The germline gives CDR1 SNHLY, CDR2 FYNNEI. The CDR3 is made up of 13 amino acids. About this clone itself: Its antigen is undetermined.

Sequencing used peripheral blood, obtained on day 0 of AZD1222 vaccination. This receptor was obtained from an adult in good health. V and J are TRBV2 and TRBJ1-5, with D unresolved. The CDR3 DNA follows: TGTGCCAGCACAGAGGCAGTGGGGCAGCCCCAGCATTTT. This translates into CASTEAVGQPQHF.